What follows are 30 T cell receptor beta chains derived from one specimen sequenced in a study of blood T cell repertoires in COVID-19. Generated by immunoSEQ multiplex PCR, the TCRdb table keeps only in-frame clones and is missing some. This sample has more than 200,000 clones, with around nine tenths found just once. Sequencing was done on a sample of PBMCs or T cells enriched from blood (not recorded which). All receptors come from a man aged 25 to 45 in a cohort exposed to, infected with or recovered from COVID-19 (not recorded which).

The CDR3 spells CASSQDLVGEQFF. Here the CDR3 DNA reads TGTGCCAGCAGCCAAGATCTAGTGGGTGAGCAGTTCTTC. The rearrangement uses TRBV3-1 (or the pseudogene TRBV3-2) and TRBJ2-1; no firm D call. The CDR3 loop spans 13 amino acids. Per the germline V gene, CDR1 is LGHDT and CDR2 is YNNKEL (reference sequence). V lost 0 bases, J lost 9 bases, and 9 bases lay in between.

This clone occurred once. The CDR3 nucleotides are TGTGCCAGCAGCGGTCGTGCGGGGGGCTTCGAGACCCAGTACTTC. This translates into CASSGRAGGFETQYF. The chain carries TRBV9 and TRBJ2-5; the match to TRBD2 covers 8 bases. This CDR3 has 15 amino acids. Germline CDR1 and CDR2: SGDLS and YYNGEE. With 3 bases clipped from V and 5 bases from J, the junction kept 9 bases outside the gene matches. Full variable domain (remainder filled in from reference TRBV9 and TRBJ2-5): DSGVTQTPKHLITATGQRVTLRCSPRSGDLSVYWYQQSLDQGLQFLIQYYNGEERAKGNILERFSAQQFPDLHSELNLSSLELGDSALYFCASSGRAGGFETQYFGPGTRLLVL.

The chain is built from TRBV29-1 and TRBJ2-1; no firm D call. The CDR3 length is 12 residues. The ends were cut back, 3 bases at V and 6 bases at J, with 9 bases in the middle. Germline CDR1 reads SQVTM; CDR2 reads ANQGSEA. CDR3 sequence: CSVDRLSNEQFF. DNA of the CDR3: TGCAGCGTTGACCGTCTAAGCAATGAGCAGTTCTTC.

This chain links TRBV24-1 with TRBJ2-1; 10 bases match TRBD2. CDR3 length equals 13 residues. Per germline, CDR1 KGHDR and CDR2 SFDVKD. Germline trimming cut 9 bases from V and 7 bases from J; bases unmatched to any gene: 5. The CDR3, as DNA: TGTGCCACCGGACTAGCGGACCCGAATGAGCAGTTCTTC. It is translated as CATGLADPNEQFF.

V is TRBV7-2 and J is TRBJ1-5; D ambiguous. The germline CDR1 and CDR2 sequences are SGHTA and FQGNSA. The ends were cut back, 1 base at V and 9 bases at J, with 7 bases in the middle. The CDR3 loop spans 12 amino acids. The CDR3 here is CASSLDLGPQHF. In nucleotides, the CDR3 is TGTGCCAGCAGCTTAGACCTAGGGCCCCAGCATTTT.

This sequence joins TRBV18 and TRBJ1-4; D remains ambiguous. This CDR3 has 14 residues. Per germline, CDR1 KGHSH and CDR2 LQKENI. V was clipped by 1 base and J by 7 bases, with 10 bases between them. CDR3 DNA sequence: TGTGCCAGCTCACCACGGCCCGTGCCTGAAAAACTGTTTTTT. Encoded protein: CASSPRPVPEKLFF.

This clone was recorded only once. This chain uses TRBV6-5 with TRBJ1-3, with a weak D call TRBD1 (6 bases). V gave up 5 bases and J gave up 1 base, with 9 bases separating them. The CDR3 consists of 14 residues. Germline lookup yields CDR1 MNHEY and CDR2 SVGAGI. DNA of the CDR3: TGTGCCAGCAGTCGTGGGACATCTGGAAACACCATATATTTT. This translates into CASSRGTSGNTIYF.

This clone has a handful of counts. This chain uses TRBV5-1 with TRBJ2-7; maybe TRBD2 (5 bases). Trimming cost V 2 bases and J 2 bases, with 20 bases left between them. The CDR3 is made up of 17 amino acids. CDR1 and CDR2 from the germline V gene are SGHRS and YFSETQ. The CDR3 protein is CASSLVEGRRTPYEQYF. In DNA, the CDR3 is TGCGCCAGCAGCTTAGTTGAGGGTCGCCGCACTCCCTACGAGCAGTACTTC.

This rearrangement joins TRBV3-1 (or the pseudogene TRBV3-2) to TRBJ2-1, with D possibly being TRBD1 (6 bases). V was trimmed by 4 bases and J by 5 bases, leaving 15 bases between them. This CDR3 has 15 residues. Looked up from germline, CDR1 is LGHDT and CDR2 is YNNKEL (reference sequence). CDR3 in DNA: TGTGCCAGCAGCCGAGACCTGACAGGTGACAATGAGCAGTTCTTC. This translates into CASSRDLTGDNEQFF.

On this clone: The junction differs from germline at one of its ends, possibly a read error. V usage is TRBV10-3 and J usage is TRBJ1-2; D unclear. The germline CDR1 and CDR2 sequences are ENHRY and SYGVKD. CDR3 length: 12 residues. The CDR3 spells CAISGETAAGSF. The CDR3, as DNA: TGTGCCATCAGTGGGGAGACCGCGGCGGGCTCCTTC.

V is TRBV29-1 and J is TRBJ2-1, with 7 bases fitting TRBD2. Germline V CDR1 and CDR2: SQVTM, ANQGSEA. V was pared by 3 bases and J by 0 bases, with 2 bases of the junction left unmatched. The CDR3 extends over 14 amino acids. The CDR3 DNA reads as TGCAGCGTTGATTGGACTAGCTCCTACAATGAGCAGTTCTTC. Protein: CSVDWTSSYNEQFF.

The V call is TRBV19, the J call TRBJ2-3; TRBD1 is a possible D gene (5 bases). CDR1 is LNHDA, CDR2 SQIVND, per germline (reference sequence). Trimming took off 2 bases at V and 1 base at J, with 16 bases between the two ends. The CDR3 is 17 residues long. The CDR3 bases are TGTGCCAGTAGTATACTTGCAGGGATGACGGGCACAGATACGCAGTATTTT. Protein: CASSILAGMTGTDTQYF.

This chain connects TRBV5-1 to TRBJ2-7, with TRBD2 matching over 14 bases. Germline V lookup: CDR1 SGHRS, CDR2 YFSETQ. The V segment lost 4 bases and the J segment 4 bases; nucleotides outside the gene matches: 19. The CDR3 is 20 residues long. CDR3 DNA: TGCGCCAGCAGCAACCTCGGCTTATCCACGGGACTAGCGGGAGAGTACGAGCAGTACTTC. Encoded protein: CASSNLGLSTGLAGEYEQYF.

This clone was observed many times. The chain's CDR3 is CASSLAGAGAVSGNTIYF. CDR3 DNA sequence: TGTGCCAGCAGCTTGGCCGGAGCGGGGGCAGTCTCTGGAAACACCATATATTTT. The V gene is TRBV5-6, the J gene TRBJ1-3, with D possibly being TRBD1 (6 bases). V lost 0 bases, J lost 0 bases, and 16 bases lay in between. Germline-derived CDR1 and CDR2 are SGHDT and YYEEEE. The CDR3 runs 18 residues.

The count of this clone is one. The chain is built from TRBV3-1 (or the pseudogene TRBV3-2) and TRBJ1-4; D might be TRBD1 (5 bases). The CDR3 is 14 amino acids. The V gene's germline CDR1 is LGHDT and CDR2 YNNKEL (reference sequence). V lost 4 bases, J lost 9 bases, and 15 bases lay in between. For the CDR3, the DNA is TGTGCCAGCAGCCTCTCGCAGGGTTCGCAAAAACTGTTTTTT. It translates to CASSLSQGSQKLFF.

The rearrangement links TRBV15 to TRBJ1-5, with TRBD1 as a possible D gene (5 bases). The V gene lost 6 bases and the J gene lost 3 bases, with 12 bases spanning the gap. The CDR3 has 14 residues. Germline CDR1 LNHNV, CDR2 YYDKDF (reference sequence). Here the CDR3 reads CATSNRQFNQPQHF. The CDR3 DNA reads as TGTGCCACCAGTAATCGACAGTTCAATCAGCCCCAGCATTTT. The whole variable domain, filled in from reference TRBV15 and TRBJ1-5, reads DAMVIQNPRYQVTQFGKPVTLSCSQTLNHNVMYWYQQKSSQAPKLLFHYYDKDFNNEADTPDNFQSRRPNTSFCFLDIRSPGLGDTAMYLCATSNRQFNQPQHFGDGTRLSIL.

The chain joins TRBV28 to TRBJ1-1; perhaps TRBD1 as D (6 bases). V was shortened by 5 bases and J by 11 bases, with 21 bases between the two germline ends. The V gene's germline CDR1 is MDHEN and CDR2 SYDVKM. There are 14 residues in the CDR3. For the CDR3, the DNA is TGTGCCAGCAGTCTCATCAGCAGGGGTTTGGCGGCTTTCTTT. This gives the protein CASSLISRGLAAFF.

The chain uses TRBV10-3 and TRBJ2-1, with TRBD2 matching over 14 bases. CDR3 length: 14 amino acids. After removal of 6 bases from V and 6 bases from J, the junction contained 1 base not matched to a gene. CDR1 and CDR2 (germline): ENHRY, SYGVKD. CDR3 sequence (DNA): TGTGCCATCAGGGGACTAGCGGGAGTCAATGAGCAGTTCTTC. As protein: CAIRGLAGVNEQFF.

This chain uses TRBV14 with TRBJ1-2, with TRBD1 as a possible D gene (5 bases). The CDR3 contains 14 residues. From germline, CDR1 is SGHDN and CDR2 FVKESK. V gave up 5 bases and J gave up 3 bases, with 13 bases separating them. Here the CDR3 reads CASSSGGGDYGYTF. DNA of the CDR3: TGTGCCAGCAGCTCTGGCGGGGGTGACTATGGCTACACCTTC.

The genes are TRBV24-1 and TRBJ1-2; 8 bases are shared with TRBD1. Germline CDR1 is KGHDR and CDR2 is SFDVKD. Trimming cost V 7 bases and J 6 bases; bases outside gene matches: 6. This CDR3 spans 13 amino acids. The CDR3 DNA reads TGTGCCACCAGACAGACAGGGGTGGATGGCTACACCTTC. This translates into CATRQTGVDGYTF.

This chain connects TRBV2 to TRBJ2-1; 7 nucleotides match TRBD1. Germline trimming cut 4 bases from V and 7 bases from J; bases unmatched to any gene: 7. The CDR3 is 14 amino acids. CDR1 is SNHLY and CDR2 is FYNNEI in the germline V gene. The CDR3 loop is CASSVNRGMNEQFF. The CDR3 nucleotides are TGTGCCAGCAGTGTAAACAGGGGTATGAATGAGCAGTTCTTC.

The V and J genes are TRBV7-8 and TRBJ1-1; TRBD1 is a possible D gene (5 bases). The V gene's germline CDR1 is SGHVS and CDR2 FQNEAQ. With 3 bases removed from V and 5 bases from J, the gap between germline ends came to 16 bases. The CDR3 loop spans 15 amino acids. CDR3 protein: CASSLGPSRETEAFF. The CDR3 region has the DNA TGTGCCAGCAGCTTGGGGCCCTCCCGGGAGACTGAAGCTTTCTTT.

This chain uses TRBV10-2 with TRBJ1-3; D unresolved. The germline V and J ends were trimmed by 0 bases and 4 bases, with 4 bases remaining between them. Germline V gives CDR1 WSHSY, CDR2 SAAADI. The length of the CDR3 is 13 residues. DNA of the CDR3: TGCGCCAGCAGTGAGTCTAGCGGAAACACCATATATTTT. Its protein is CASSESSGNTIYF.

The CDR3 here is CASSPPRGLQKEGAFF. CDR3 nucleotide sequence: TGTGCCAGCTCACCACCGAGGGGACTCCAAAAGGAGGGAGCTTTCTTT. The chain carries TRBV18 and TRBJ1-1; a possible D gene is TRBD1 (5 bases). Trimming removed 0 bases at V and 10 bases at J, with 21 bases between. The CDR3 consists of 16 residues. Germline CDR1 and CDR2: KGHSH and LQKENI.

The gene calls are TRBV5-4 and TRBJ2-2; 8 bases fit TRBD1. Germline V gene lookup returns CDR1 SGHNT and CDR2 YYREEE (reference sequence). The trim removed 4 bases at V and 1 base at J, leaving 6 bases unmatched. This CDR3 spans 16 amino acids. Here the CDR3 DNA reads TGTGCCAGCAGCGCTCAGGACAGGGTGAACACCGGGGAGCTGTTTTTT. Protein sequence: CASSAQDRVNTGELFF.

The CDR3 bases are TGTGCCAGCAGCATTTTAGCGGGAGGGCGGGAGACCCAGTACTTC. This translates into CASSILAGGRETQYF. This chain connects TRBV7-9 to TRBJ2-5; 11 bases line up with TRBD2. The CDR3 is made up of 15 amino acids. V lost 5 bases, J lost 5 bases, and 7 bases stayed unmatched. Germline CDR1 is SEHNR and CDR2 is FQNEAQ (reference sequence).

The rearrangement links TRBV5-8 to TRBJ2-7, with 7 bases aligning to TRBD1. CDR1 SGHTS and CDR2 YDEGEE come from the germline V gene. V gave up 6 bases and J gave up 4 bases; unmatched junction bases: 10. This CDR3 is 14 amino acids long. The CDR3 region has the DNA TGTGCCAGCACAAACCCGACAGGGATGTACGAGCAGTACTTC. Its protein is CASTNPTGMYEQYF.

The rearrangement joins TRBV6-5 to TRBJ1-5, with TRBD1 as a possible D gene (5 bases). The germline V gene has CDR1 MNHEY and CDR2 SVGAGI. CDR3 length: 15 residues. The ends were cut back, 4 bases at V and 0 bases at J, with 10 bases in the middle. The chain's CDR3 is CASSSGYYSNQPQHF. CDR3 coding DNA: TGTGCCAGCAGTTCAGGGTATTATAGCAATCAGCCCCAGCATTTT.

This clone occurred a few times. This chain joins TRBV9 and TRBJ2-7; possibly TRBD1 for D (5 bases). Between the trimmed V and J ends, which lost 1 base and 5 bases, there was a span of 13 bases. CDR3 size: 14 residues. Germline CDR1 and CDR2: SGDLS and YYNGEE. The CDR3: CASSVRGSIDEQYF. The CDR3 nucleotides are TGTGCCAGCAGCGTAAGGGGTAGTATTGACGAGCAGTACTTC.

V gene TRBV29-1 combines with J gene TRBJ2-7; tentatively, D is TRBD2 (6 bases). This CDR3 has 13 residues. The ends were cut back, 4 bases at V and 6 bases at J, with 16 bases in the middle. Germline lookup yields CDR1 SQVTM and CDR2 ANQGSEA. CDR3 sequence: CSVVGLGRSEQYF. The CDR3 DNA follows: TGCAGCGTTGTAGGTCTAGGGAGGTCCGAGCAGTACTTC.